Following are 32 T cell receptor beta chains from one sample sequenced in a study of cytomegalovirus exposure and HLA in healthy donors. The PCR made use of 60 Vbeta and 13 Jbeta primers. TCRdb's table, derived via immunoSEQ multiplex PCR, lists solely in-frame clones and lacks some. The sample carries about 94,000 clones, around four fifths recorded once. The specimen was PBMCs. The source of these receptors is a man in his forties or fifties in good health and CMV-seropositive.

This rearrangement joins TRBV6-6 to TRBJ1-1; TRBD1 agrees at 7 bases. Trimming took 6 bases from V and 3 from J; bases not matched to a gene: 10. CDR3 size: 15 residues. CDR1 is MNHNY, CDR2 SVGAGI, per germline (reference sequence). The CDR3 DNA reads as TGTGCCAGCAGCTCTCAGGGGGAAGGGTACACTGAAGCTTTCTTT. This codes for CASSSQGEGYTEAFF.

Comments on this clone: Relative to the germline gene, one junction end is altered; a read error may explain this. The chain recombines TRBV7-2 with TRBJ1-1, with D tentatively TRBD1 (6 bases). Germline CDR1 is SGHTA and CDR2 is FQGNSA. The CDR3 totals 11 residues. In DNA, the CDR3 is TGTGCAGCCTCTCCCCGCTCCGGGACATCGTTT. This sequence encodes CAASPRSGTSF. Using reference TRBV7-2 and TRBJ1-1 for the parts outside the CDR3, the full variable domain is GAGVSQSPSNKVTEKGKDVELRCDPISGHTALYWYRQSLGQGLEFLIYFQGNSAPDKSGLPSDRFSAERTGGSVSTLTIQRTQQEDSAVYLCAASPRSGTSFGQGTRLTVV.

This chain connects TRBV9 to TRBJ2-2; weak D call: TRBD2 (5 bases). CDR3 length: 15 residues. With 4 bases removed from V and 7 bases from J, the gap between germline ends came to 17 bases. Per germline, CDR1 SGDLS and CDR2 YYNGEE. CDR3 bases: TGTGCCAGCAGCCTCCGATCCCCCGGAGGCGGGGAGCTGTTTTTT. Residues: CASSLRSPGGGELFF.

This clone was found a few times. CDR3 sequence reads: CASSPATWTGRGEAFF. The CDR3, as DNA: TGTGCCAGCAGCCCGGCCACATGGACAGGTCGGGGGGAAGCTTTCTTT. The V and J genes are TRBV7-8 and TRBJ1-1; 7 positions match TRBD1. CDR3 length: 16 amino acids. Trimming took 5 bases from V and 8 from J; bases not matched to a gene: 17. In germline, CDR1 is SGHVS, CDR2 FQNEAQ. Complete variable domain (other parts from reference TRBV7-8 and TRBJ1-1): GAGVSQSPRYKVAKRGQDVALRCDPISGHVSLFWYQQALGQGPEFLTYFQNEAQLDKSGLPSDRFFAERPEGSVSTLKIQRTQQEDSAVYLCASSPATWTGRGEAFFGQGTRLTVV.

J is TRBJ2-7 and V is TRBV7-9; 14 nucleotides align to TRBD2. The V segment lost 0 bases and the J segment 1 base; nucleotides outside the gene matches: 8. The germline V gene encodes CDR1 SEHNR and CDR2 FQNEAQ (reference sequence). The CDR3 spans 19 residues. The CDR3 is CASSLAGLAGAHLSYEQYF. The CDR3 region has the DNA TGTGCCAGCAGCTTAGCGGGACTAGCGGGAGCCCATCTTTCCTACGAGCAGTACTTC.

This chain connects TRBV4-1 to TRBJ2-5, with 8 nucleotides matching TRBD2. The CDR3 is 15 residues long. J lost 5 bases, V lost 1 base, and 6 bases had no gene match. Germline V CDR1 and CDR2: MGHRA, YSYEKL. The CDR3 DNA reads TGCGCCAGCAGCCAAGTTCCGACTAGCGCGGAGACCCAGTACTTC. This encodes CASSQVPTSAETQYF.

The chain's CDR3 is CASSPTGGGYEQYF. CDR3 coding DNA: TGTGCCAGTAGTCCGACAGGGGGCGGATACGAGCAGTACTTC. This rearrangement joins TRBV19 to TRBJ2-7, with 10 bases that match TRBD1. CDR1 is LNHDA and CDR2 is SQIVND in the germline V gene (reference sequence). V lost 5 bases, J lost 4 bases, and 5 bases stayed unmatched. This CDR3 is 14 amino acids long.

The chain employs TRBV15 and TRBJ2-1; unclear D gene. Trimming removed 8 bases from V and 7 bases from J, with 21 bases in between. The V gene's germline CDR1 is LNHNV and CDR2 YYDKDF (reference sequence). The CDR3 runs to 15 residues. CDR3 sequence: CATGPAWAISNEQFF. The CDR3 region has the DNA TGTGCCACCGGGCCGGCGTGGGCCATATCAAATGAGCAGTTCTTC.

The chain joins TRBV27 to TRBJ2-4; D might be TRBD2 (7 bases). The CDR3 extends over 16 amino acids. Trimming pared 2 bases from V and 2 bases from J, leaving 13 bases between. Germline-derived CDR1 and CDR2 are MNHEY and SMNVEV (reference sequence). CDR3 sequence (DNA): TGTGCCAGCAGTTTAGGGCGGGGGCAAACCAAAAACATTCAGTACTTC. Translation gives CASSLGRGQTKNIQYF.

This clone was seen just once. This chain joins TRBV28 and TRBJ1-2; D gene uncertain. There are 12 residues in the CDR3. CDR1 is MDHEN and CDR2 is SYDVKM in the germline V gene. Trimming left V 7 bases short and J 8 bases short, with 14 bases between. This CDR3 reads CASTPGWSGYTF. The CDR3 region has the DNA TGTGCCAGCACCCCCGGTTGGTCGGGCTACACCTTC.

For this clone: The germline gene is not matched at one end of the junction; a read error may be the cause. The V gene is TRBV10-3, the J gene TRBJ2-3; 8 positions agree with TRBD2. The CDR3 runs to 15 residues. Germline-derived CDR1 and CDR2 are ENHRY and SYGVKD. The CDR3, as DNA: TGTGCCATCAGTGACTACAGCGGGAGCATAGATACGCAGTATTTT. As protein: CAISDYSGSIDTQYF.

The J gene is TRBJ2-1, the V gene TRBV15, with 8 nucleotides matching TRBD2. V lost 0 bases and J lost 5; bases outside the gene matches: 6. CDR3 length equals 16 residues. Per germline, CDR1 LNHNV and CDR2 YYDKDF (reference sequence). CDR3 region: CATSRDRAGVHNEQFF. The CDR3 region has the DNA TGTGCCACCAGCAGAGATCGAGCGGGGGTCCACAATGAGCAGTTCTTC.

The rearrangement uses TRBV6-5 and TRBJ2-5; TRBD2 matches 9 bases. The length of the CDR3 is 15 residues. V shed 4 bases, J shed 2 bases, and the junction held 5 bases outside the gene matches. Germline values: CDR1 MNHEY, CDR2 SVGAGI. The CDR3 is CASSSSGRPQETQYF. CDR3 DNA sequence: TGTGCCAGCAGTTCCAGCGGGAGGCCTCAAGAGACCCAGTACTTC.

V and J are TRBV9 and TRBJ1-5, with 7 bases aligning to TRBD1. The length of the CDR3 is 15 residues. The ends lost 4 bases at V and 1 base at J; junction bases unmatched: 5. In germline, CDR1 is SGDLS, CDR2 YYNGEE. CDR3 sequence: CASSKTGNSNQPQHF. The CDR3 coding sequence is TGTGCCAGCAGCAAGACAGGGAACAGCAATCAGCCCCAGCATTTT.

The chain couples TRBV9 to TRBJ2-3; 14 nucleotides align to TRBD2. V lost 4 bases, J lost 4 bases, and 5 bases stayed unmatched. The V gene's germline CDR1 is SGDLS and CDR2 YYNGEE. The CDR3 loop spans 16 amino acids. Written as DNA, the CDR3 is TGTGCCAGCAGCATCTCGGGACTAGCGGGGGCAGATACGCAGTATTTT. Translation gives CASSISGLAGADTQYF.

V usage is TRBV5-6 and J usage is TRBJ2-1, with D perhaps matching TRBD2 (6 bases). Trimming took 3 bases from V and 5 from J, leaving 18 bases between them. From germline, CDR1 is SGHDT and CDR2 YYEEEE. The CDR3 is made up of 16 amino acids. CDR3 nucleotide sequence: TGTGCCAGCAGCTGGATATCAACCGGGACTGACAATGAGCAGTTCTTC. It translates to CASSWISTGTDNEQFF.

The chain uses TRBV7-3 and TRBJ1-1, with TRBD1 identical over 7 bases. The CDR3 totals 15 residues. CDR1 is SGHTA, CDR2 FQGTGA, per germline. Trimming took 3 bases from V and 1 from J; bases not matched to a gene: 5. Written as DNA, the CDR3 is TGTGCCAGCAGCTTGGGCGGGGACAGGAACACTGAAGCTTTCTTT. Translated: CASSLGGDRNTEAFF.

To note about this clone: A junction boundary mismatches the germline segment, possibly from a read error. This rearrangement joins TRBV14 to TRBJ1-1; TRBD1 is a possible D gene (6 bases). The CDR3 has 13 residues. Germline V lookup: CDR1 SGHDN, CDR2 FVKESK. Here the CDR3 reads CASSPGHLGEAFF. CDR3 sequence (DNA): TGCGCCAGCAGCCCGGGACACCTGGGTGAAGCTTTCTTT.

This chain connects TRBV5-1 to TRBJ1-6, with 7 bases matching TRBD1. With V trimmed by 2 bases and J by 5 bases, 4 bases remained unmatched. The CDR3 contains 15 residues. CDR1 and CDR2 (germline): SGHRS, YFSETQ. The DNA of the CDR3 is TGCGCCAGCAGCTTAACCGGGACAGATAATTCACCCCTCCACTTT. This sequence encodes CASSLTGTDNSPLHF.

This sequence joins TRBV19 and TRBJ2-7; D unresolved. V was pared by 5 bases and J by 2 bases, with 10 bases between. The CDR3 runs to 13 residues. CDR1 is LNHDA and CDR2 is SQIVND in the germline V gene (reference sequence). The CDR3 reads CASSLYGAYEQYF. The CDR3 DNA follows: TGTGCCAGTAGTCTGTACGGTGCCTACGAGCAGTACTTC.

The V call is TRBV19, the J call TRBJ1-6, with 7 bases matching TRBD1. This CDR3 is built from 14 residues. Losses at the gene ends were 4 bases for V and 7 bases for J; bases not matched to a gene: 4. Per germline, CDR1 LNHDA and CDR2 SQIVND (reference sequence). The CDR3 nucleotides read TGTGCCAGTAGTAGTGCAGGGGGGAATTCACCCCTCCACTTT. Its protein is CASSSAGGNSPLHF.

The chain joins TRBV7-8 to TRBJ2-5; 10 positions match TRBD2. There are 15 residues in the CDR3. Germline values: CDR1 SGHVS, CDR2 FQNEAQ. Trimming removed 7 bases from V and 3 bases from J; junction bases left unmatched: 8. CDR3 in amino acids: CASTRRTSGEETQYF. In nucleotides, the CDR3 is TGTGCCAGCACCCGTCGGACTAGCGGAGAAGAGACCCAGTACTTC. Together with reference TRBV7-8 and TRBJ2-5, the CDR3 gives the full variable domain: GAGVSQSPRYKVAKRGQDVALRCDPISGHVSLFWYQQALGQGPEFLTYFQNEAQLDKSGLPSDRFFAERPEGSVSTLKIQRTQQEDSAVYLCASTRRTSGEETQYFGPGTRLLVL.

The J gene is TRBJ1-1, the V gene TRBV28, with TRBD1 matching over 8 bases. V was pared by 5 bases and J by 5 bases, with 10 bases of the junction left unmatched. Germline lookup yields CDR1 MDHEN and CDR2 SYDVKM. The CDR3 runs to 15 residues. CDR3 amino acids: CASSLPRTGRTEAFF. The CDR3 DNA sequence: TGTGCCAGCAGTCTACCTAGGACAGGGCGGACTGAAGCTTTCTTT. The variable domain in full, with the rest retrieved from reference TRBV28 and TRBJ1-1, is DVKVTQSSRYLVKRTGEKVFLECVQDMDHENMFWYRQDPGLGLRLIYFSYDVKMKEKGDIPEGYSVSREKKERFSLILESASTNQTSMYLCASSLPRTGRTEAFFGQGTRLTVV.

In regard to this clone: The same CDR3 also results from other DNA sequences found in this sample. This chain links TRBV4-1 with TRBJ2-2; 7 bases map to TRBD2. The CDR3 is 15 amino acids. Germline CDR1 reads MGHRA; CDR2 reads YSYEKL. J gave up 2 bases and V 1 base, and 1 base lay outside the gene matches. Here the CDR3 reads CASSQGLANTGELFF. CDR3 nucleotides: TGCGCCAGCAGCCAAGGACTAGCCAACACCGGGGAGCTGTTTTTT.

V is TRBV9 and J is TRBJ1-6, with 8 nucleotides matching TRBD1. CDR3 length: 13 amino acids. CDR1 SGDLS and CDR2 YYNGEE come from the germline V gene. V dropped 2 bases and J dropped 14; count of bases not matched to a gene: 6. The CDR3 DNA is TGTGCCAGCAGCGTCGGACAGGGACAGACCCTCCACTTT. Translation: CASSVGQGQTLHF.

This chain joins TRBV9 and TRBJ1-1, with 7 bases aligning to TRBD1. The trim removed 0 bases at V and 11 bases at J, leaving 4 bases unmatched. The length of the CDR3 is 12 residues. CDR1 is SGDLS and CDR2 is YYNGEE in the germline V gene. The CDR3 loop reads CASSVGDSGAFF. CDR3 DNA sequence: TGTGCCAGCAGCGTAGGGGACAGTGGGGCTTTCTTT.

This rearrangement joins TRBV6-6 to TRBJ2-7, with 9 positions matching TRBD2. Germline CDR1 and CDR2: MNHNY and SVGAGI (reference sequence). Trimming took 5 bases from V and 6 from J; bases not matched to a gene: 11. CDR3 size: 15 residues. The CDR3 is CASSPSGRNGGEQYF. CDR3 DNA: TGTGCCAGCAGTCCAAGCGGGAGGAACGGGGGCGAGCAGTACTTC.

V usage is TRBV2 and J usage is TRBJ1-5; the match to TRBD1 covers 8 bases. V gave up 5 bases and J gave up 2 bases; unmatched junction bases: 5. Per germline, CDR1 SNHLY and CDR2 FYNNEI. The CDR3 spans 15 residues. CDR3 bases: TGTGCCAGCAGTTCAGGGGGCCGGGGCAATCAGCCCCAGCATTTT. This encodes CASSSGGRGNQPQHF.

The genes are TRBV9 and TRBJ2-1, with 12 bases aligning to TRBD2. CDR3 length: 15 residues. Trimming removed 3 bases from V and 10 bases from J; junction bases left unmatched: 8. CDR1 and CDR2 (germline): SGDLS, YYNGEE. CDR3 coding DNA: TGTGCCAGCAGCGCGGCTAGCGGGGGGGCCGGGGAGCAGTTCTTC. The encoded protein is CASSAASGGAGEQFF. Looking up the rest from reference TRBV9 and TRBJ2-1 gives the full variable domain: DSGVTQTPKHLITATGQRVTLRCSPRSGDLSVYWYQQSLDQGLQFLIQYYNGEERAKGNILERFSAQQFPDLHSELNLSSLELGDSALYFCASSAASGGAGEQFFGPGTRLTVL.

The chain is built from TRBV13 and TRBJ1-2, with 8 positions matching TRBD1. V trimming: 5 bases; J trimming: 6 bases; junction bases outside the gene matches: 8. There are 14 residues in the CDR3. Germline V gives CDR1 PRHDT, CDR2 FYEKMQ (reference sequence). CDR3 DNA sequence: TGTGCCAGCAGCCAACTTCAGGGGGCGGATGGCTACACCTTC. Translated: CASSQLQGADGYTF.

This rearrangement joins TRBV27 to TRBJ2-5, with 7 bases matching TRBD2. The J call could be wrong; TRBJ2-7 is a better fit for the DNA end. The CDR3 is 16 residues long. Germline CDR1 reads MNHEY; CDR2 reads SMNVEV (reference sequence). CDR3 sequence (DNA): TGTGCCAGCAGCGTATGGATGGGCGGGAGCTCCTACGAGCAGTACTTC. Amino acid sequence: CASSVWMGGSSYEQYF.

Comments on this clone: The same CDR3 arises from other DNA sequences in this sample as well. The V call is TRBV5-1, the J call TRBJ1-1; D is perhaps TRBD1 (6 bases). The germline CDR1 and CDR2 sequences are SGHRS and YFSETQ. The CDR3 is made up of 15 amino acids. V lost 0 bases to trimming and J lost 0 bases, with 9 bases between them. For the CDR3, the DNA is TGCGCCAGCAGCTTGGGGCAGGGGATGAACACTGAAGCTTTCTTT. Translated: CASSLGQGMNTEAFF.